A selection of T cell receptor beta chains follows, all from one sample in a study of T cell responses to AZD1222 COVID-19 vaccine. Generated by immunoSEQ multiplex PCR, the TCRdb table keeps only in-frame clones and is missing some. The table lists tens of thousands of clones, approximately 88% of them singletons. Sample: peripheral blood, taken on day 0 of AZD1222 vaccination. Receptor source: an adult in good health. The CDR3 runs from the conserved cysteine through the conserved F or W. D genes are given only for firm matches. Clone size appears in some rows only: once, few, many, or a class for an expanded clone.

length	D	V	J	size	DNA	CDR3
14	-	TRBV28	TRBJ2-7	once	TGTGCCAGCACCCGCCCCAGGGGCGAGAACGAGCAGTACTTC	CASTRPRGENEQYF
15	TRBD1	TRBV9	TRBJ1-5	few	TGTGCCAGCAGCGCAGCTGGGGACAGAGCACAGCCCCAGCATTTT	CASSAAGDRAQPQHF
13	-	TRBV21-1	TRBJ1-1	few	TGTGCCAGCAGCAGAGGAGGTGGCACTGAAGCTTTCTTT	CASSRGGGTEAFF
12	-	TRBV6-2/TRBV6-3	TRBJ2-3	-	TGTGCCAGCAGTGGAAGGGCATATACGCAGTATTTT	CASSGRAYTQYF
16	TRBD2	TRBV2	TRBJ2-5	-	TGTGCCAGCAGTACCCAAGGGACTAGCGTTCAAGAGACCCAGTACTTC	CASSTQGTSVQETQYF
14	-	TRBV6-2/TRBV6-3	TRBJ1-2	-	TGTGCCAGCAGTTACACGGCAGGGAACTATGGCTACACCTTC	CASSYTAGNYGYTF
14	-	TRBV4-1	TRBJ1-2	-	TGCGCCAGCAGCCAAGCTACGGGACAATATGGCTACACCTTC	CASSQATGQYGYTF
19	-	TRBV27	TRBJ2-2	-	TGTGCCAGCAGTCCCGCTTGGGGGGCTCTCCCAATAAACACCGGGGAGCTGTTTTTT	CASSPAWGALPINTGELFF
17	TRBD2	TRBV2	TRBJ2-4	-	TGTGCCAGCAGCGTTTTGGGGCTAGCGGATTCCAAAAACATTCAGTACTTC	CASSVLGLADSKNIQYF
17	-	TRBV4-1	TRBJ1-3	-	TGCGCCAGCAGCCAATACGACTACGTAGACTCTGGAAACACCATATATTTT	CASSQYDYVDSGNTIYF
16	TRBD2	TRBV27	TRBJ2-1	-	TGTGCCAGCAGTTTTAGCGGGGGCCATTCACGGGGTGAGCAGTTCTTC	CASSFSGGHSRGEQFF
17	TRBD2	TRBV5-1	TRBJ2-2	-	TGCGCCAGCAGCTTGGCTAGCGGGGGGGCGAACACCGGGGAGCTGTTTTTT	CASSLASGGANTGELFF
14	-	TRBV9	TRBJ2-4	-	TGTGCCAGCAGCGCGGAGCTAGCCAAAAACATTCAGTACTTC	CASSAELAKNIQYF
16	-	TRBV11-2	TRBJ1-1	few	TGTGCCAGCAGCTTAGAGATGGGACGGAAGAACACTGAAGCTTTCTTT	CASSLEMGRKNTEAFF
15	-	TRBV5-1	TRBJ2-7	-	TGCGCCAGCAGCTTGTACGAGGGGTCCCCCTACGAGCAGTACTTC	CASSLYEGSPYEQYF
14	TRBD1	TRBV5-1	TRBJ2-7	once	TGCGCCAGCAGCTCAGGGACAGACTCCTACGAGCAGTACTTC	CASSSGTDSYEQYF
15	TRBD1	TRBV10-3	TRBJ2-7	-	TGTGCCATCAGTGACACGGGACAGACTTCCTACGAGCAGTACTTC	CAISDTGQTSYEQYF
15	-	TRBV15	TRBJ2-7	-	TGTGCCACCAGCAGAGATTCAGGGTTGGCCTACGAGCAGTACTTC	CATSRDSGLAYEQYF
12	-	TRBV2	TRBJ2-5	-	TGTGCCAGCAGTGAATCTGCTGGGATATTATACTTC	CASSESAGILYF
17	TRBD1	TRBV7-9	TRBJ2-2	-	TGTGCCAGCAGCGCTCAACCGGGACAGGGGTTCACCGGGGAGCTGTTTTTT	CASSAQPGQGFTGELFF
14	-	TRBV5-1	TRBJ1-1	-	TGCGCCAGCAGCTTACAACCTTCGAACACTGAAGCTTTCTTT	CASSLQPSNTEAFF
15	TRBD1	TRBV27	TRBJ1-1	-	TGTGCCAGCAGTTTGGGACAGGGGCCAGGCACTGAAGCTTTCTTT	CASSLGQGPGTEAFF
14	-	TRBV19	TRBJ2-3	-	TGTGCCAGTAGTATTGGGGGGCTAGCAGATACGCAGTATTTT	CASSIGGLADTQYF
14	TRBD2	TRBV6-4	TRBJ2-3	-	TGTGCCAGCAGCCGACTAGCGGGAGCTGATACGCAGTATTTT	CASSRLAGADTQYF
13	-	TRBV11-2	TRBJ2-7	-	TGTGCCAGCAGCTTAGGCTCAGGGTACGAGCAGTACTTC	CASSLGSGYEQYF
17	TRBD1	TRBV3-1/TRBV3-2	TRBJ2-7	-	TGTGCCAGCAGCCAAGGGAGAACTTGGGACAGGGCCTACGAGCAGTACTTC	CASSQGRTWDRAYEQYF
16	-	TRBV28	TRBJ2-6	-	TGTGCCAGCAACTTGCATGGGAAACCTGGGGCCAACGTCCTGACTTTC	CASNLHGKPGANVLTF
15	TRBD2	TRBV6-4	TRBJ2-3	-	TGTGCCAGCAGTGACACTAGCGGGGGGGCAGATACGCAGTATTTT	CASSDTSGGADTQYF
15	TRBD2	TRBV11-2	TRBJ2-5	few	TGTGCCAGCAGCTTCCTGAGCGGGAACCGAGAGACCCAGTACTTC	CASSFLSGNRETQYF
15	-	TRBV4-3	TRBJ2-7	-	TGCGCCAGCAGCCAAGATGTCGCGACCTCCTACGAGCAGTACTTC	CASSQDVATSYEQYF
11	-	TRBV7-8	TRBJ2-1	-	TGTGCCAGCAGTCCTGGTCCTGAGCAGTTCTTC	CASSPGPEQFF
18	TRBD2	TRBV23-1	TRBJ2-7	-	TGCGCCAGCAGCACTACCTTATCATCGAGACTAGCGGGAGCCGAGCAGTACTTC	CASSTTLSSRLAGAEQYF
13	-	TRBV11-3	TRBJ2-7	-	TGTGCCAGCAGCAAATCAGGGGTACGAGAGCAGTACTTC	CASSKSGVREQYF
14	-	TRBV12-5	TRBJ2-3	once	TGTGCTAGTGGTTTTGCGGGGGCAGTAGATACGCAGTATTTT	CASGFAGAVDTQYF
16	TRBD1	TRBV19	TRBJ1-6	-	TGTGCCAGTAGTACAAGACAGGGAGGCTATAATTCACCCCTCCACTTT	CASSTRQGGYNSPLHF
17	-	TRBV28	TRBJ1-5	-	TGTGCCAGCAGTTTGAAGGGGTTGAGTCGTCGCAATCAGCCCCAGCATTTT	CASSLKGLSRRNQPQHF
16	-	TRBV4-3	TRBJ2-1	once	TGCGCCAGCAGCCAAGATCACCAAATCTCCTACAATGAGCAGTTCTTC	CASSQDHQISYNEQFF
15	-	TRBV19	TRBJ1-1	-	TGTGCCAGTCCCAACGTCGGGGGCCTTAACACTGAAGCTTTCTTT	CASPNVGGLNTEAFF
15	TRBD2	TRBV5-4	TRBJ2-7	-	TGTGCCAGCAGCTTCCGGACTAGCGGGATAAGGGAGCAGTACTTC	CASSFRTSGIREQYF
15	TRBD1	TRBV10-3	TRBJ2-1	-	TGTGCCATCAGTATTACAGGGGACCTAAACAATGAGCAGTTCTTC	CAISITGDLNNEQFF
12	TRBD1	TRBV28	TRBJ2-7	-	TGTGCCAGCAGGGACAGGATCGGCGAGCAGTACTTC	CASRDRIGEQYF
12	-	TRBV5-1	TRBJ2-3	once	TGCGCCAGCAGCACCGCAACAGATACGCAGTATTTT	CASSTATDTQYF
17	TRBD2	TRBV25-1	TRBJ2-2	-	TGTGTCAGCAGTGAATCTATAGCGGGGGTTATCACCGGGGAGCTGTTTTTT	CVSSESIAGVITGELFF
13	-	TRBV19	TRBJ1-2	-	TGTGCCAGTAGCCACCCTGGAAACTATGGCTACACCTTC	CASSHPGNYGYTF